This TCR beta chain was captured by sequencing in a study of blood T cell repertoires in COVID-19. With 2 bases removed from V and 7 bases from J, the gap between germline ends came to 12 bases. Germline V CDR1 and CDR2: SGHTA, FQGTGA. This CDR3 region has 15 residues. Some clones are missing from TCRdb's copy, which holds only in-frame ones; the method was immunoSEQ multiplex PCR. The table shows 100,000 to 150,000 clones, with around 88% occurring only once. This sequence originates from a man aged 55-75 years with COVID-19, enrolled during active disease. The V and J genes are TRBV7-3 and TRBJ1-6; weak D call: TRBD1 (5 bases). What was sequenced was peripheral blood. CDR3 sequence: CASSLSPQANSPLHF. The CDR3 DNA follows: TGTGCCAGCAGCTTATCGCCACAGGCGAATTCACCCCTCCACTTT.